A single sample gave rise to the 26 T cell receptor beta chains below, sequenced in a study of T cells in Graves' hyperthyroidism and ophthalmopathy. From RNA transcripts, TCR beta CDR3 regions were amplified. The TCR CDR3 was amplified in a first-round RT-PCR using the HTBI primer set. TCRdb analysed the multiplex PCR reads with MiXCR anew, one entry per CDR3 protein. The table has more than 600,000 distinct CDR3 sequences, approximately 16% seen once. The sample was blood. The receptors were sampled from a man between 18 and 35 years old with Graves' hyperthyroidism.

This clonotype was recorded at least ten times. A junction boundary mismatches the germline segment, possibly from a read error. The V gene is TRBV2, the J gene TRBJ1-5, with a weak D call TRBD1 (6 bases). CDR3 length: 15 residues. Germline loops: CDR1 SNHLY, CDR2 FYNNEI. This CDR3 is CASALGGTSNRPQHF. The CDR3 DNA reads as TGTGCCAGCGCGTTAGGCGGGACATCTAATCGGCCCCAGCATTTT.

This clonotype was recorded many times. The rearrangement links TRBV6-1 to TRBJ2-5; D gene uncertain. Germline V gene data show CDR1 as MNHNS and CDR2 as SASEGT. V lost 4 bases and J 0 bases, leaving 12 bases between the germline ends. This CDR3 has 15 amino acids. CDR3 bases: TGTGCCAGCAGTGCGACCAACCCGTACCAAGAGACCCAGTACTTC. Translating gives CASSATNPYQETQYF.

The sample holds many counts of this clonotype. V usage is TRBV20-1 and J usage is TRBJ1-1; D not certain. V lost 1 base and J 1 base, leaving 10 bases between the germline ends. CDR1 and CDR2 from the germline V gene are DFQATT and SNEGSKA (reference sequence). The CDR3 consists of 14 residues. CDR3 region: CSARVGSGNTEAFF. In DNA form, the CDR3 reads TGCAGTGCTAGAGTTGGATCGGGGAACACTGAAGCTTTCTTT.

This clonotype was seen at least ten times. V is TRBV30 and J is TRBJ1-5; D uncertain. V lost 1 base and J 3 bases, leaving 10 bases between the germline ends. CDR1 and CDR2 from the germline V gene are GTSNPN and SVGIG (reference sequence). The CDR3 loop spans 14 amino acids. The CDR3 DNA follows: TGTGCCTGGAGTGCCGGCGGAGCCAATCAGCCCCAGCATTTT. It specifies CAWSAGGANQPQHF.

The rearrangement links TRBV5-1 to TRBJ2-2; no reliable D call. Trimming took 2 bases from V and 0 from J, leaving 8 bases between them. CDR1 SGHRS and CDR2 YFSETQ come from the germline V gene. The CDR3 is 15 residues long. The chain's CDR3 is CASSFTRTNTGELFF. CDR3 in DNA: TGCGCCAGCAGCTTCACCCGGACGAACACCGGGGAGCTGTTTTTT. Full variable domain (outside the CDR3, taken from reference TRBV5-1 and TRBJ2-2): KAGVTQTPRYLIKTRGQQVTLSCSPISGHRSVSWYQQTPGQGLQFLFEYFSETQRNKGNFPGRFSGRQFSNSRSEMNVSTLELGDSALYLCASSFTRTNTGELFFGEGSRLTVL.

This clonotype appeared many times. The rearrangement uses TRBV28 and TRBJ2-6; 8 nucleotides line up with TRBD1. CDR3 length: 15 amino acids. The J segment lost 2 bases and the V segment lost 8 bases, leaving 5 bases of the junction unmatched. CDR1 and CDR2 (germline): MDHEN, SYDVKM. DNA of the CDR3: TGTGCCAGCGGACAGGGACGCACTGGGGCCAACGTCCTGACTTTC. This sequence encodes CASGQGRTGANVLTF.

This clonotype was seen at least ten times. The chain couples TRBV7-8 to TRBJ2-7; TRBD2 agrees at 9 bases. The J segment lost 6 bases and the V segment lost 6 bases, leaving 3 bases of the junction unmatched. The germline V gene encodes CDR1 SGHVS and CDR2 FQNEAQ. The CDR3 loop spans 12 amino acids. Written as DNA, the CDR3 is TGTGCCAGCAGTCAAGCGGGAGGCGAGCAGTACTTC. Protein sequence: CASSQAGGEQYF.

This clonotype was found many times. The CDR3 sequence: CATSPNSQTYQETQYF. DNA of the CDR3: TGTGCCACCAGTCCAAATAGCCAGACGTACCAAGAGACCCAGTACTTC. The chain employs TRBV24-1 and TRBJ2-5; D not certain. CDR3 length: 16 amino acids. V was cut by 6 bases and J by 0 bases, with 16 bases left in between. Germline lookup yields CDR1 KGHDR and CDR2 SFDVKD.

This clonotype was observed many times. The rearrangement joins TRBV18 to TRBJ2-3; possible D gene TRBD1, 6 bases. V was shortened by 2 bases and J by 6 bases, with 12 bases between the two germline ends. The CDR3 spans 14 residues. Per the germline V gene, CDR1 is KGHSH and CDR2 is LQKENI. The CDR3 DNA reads TGTGCCAGCTCACCATTGACAGGATCCGATACGCAGTATTTT. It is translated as CASSPLTGSDTQYF.

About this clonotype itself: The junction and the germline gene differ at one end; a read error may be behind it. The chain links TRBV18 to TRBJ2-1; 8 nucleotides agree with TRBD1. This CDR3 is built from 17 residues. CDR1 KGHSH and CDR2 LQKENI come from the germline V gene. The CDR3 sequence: CAGSPRQGQESYNEQFF. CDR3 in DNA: TGTGCCGGCTCACCTCGGCAGGGACAGGAGTCCTACAATGAGCAGTTCTTC. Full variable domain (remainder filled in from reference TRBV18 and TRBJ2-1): NAGVMQNPRHLVRRRGQEARLRCSPMKGHSHVYWYRQLPEEGLKFMVYLQKENIIDESGMPKERFSAEFPKEGPSILRIQQVVRGDSAAYFCAGSPRQGQESYNEQFFGPGTRLTVL.

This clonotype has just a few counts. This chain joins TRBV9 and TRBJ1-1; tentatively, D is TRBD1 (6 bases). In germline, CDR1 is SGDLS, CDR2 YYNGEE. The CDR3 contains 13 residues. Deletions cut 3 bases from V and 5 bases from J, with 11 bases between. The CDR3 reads CASSDSGETEAFF. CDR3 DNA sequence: TGTGCCAGCAGCGACTCAGGGGAGACTGAAGCTTTCTTT.

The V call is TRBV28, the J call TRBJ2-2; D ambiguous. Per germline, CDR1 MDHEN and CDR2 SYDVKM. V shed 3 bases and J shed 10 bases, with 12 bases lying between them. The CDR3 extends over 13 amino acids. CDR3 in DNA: TGTGCCAGCAGTTTTTTAGTAATAACGGAGCTGTTTTTT. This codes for CASSFLVITELFF.

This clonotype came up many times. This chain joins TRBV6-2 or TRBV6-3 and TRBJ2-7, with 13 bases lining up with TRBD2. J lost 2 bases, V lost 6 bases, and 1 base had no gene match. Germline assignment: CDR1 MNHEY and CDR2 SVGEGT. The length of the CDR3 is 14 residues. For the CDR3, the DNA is TGTGCCAGCAGAACTAGCGGGAGGGCCTACGAGCAGTACTTC. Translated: CASRTSGRAYEQYF.

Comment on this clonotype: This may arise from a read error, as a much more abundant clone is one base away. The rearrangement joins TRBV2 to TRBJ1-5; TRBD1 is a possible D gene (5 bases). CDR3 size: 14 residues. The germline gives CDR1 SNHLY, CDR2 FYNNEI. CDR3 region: CASREGMSNQPQRF. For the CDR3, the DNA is TGTGCCAGCAGGGAGGGGATGAGCAATCAGCCCCAGCGTTTT.

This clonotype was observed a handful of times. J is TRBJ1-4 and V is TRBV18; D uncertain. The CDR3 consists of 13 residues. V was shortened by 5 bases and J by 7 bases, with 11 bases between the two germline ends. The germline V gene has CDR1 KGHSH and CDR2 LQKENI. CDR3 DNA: TGTGCCAGCTCATCGAGCGATCCTGAAAAACTGTTTTTT. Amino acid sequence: CASSSSDPEKLFF.

CDR3 region: CASINAGVGTGELFF. In DNA, the CDR3 is TGTGCCAGTATTAATGCGGGAGTAGGGACCGGGGAGCTGTTTTTT. The chain joins TRBV19 to TRBJ2-2; 7 bases map to TRBD2. This CDR3 spans 15 amino acids. Per germline, CDR1 LNHDA and CDR2 SQIVND (reference sequence). With V trimmed by 7 bases and J by 5 bases, 10 bases remained unmatched.

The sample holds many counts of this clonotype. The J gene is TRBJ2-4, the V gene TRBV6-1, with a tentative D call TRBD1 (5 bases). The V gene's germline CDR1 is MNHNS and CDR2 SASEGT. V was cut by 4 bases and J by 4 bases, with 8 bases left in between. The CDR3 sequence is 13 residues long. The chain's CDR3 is CASSGAGKNIQYF. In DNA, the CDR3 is TGTGCCAGCAGTGGGGCAGGGAAAAACATTCAGTACTTC.

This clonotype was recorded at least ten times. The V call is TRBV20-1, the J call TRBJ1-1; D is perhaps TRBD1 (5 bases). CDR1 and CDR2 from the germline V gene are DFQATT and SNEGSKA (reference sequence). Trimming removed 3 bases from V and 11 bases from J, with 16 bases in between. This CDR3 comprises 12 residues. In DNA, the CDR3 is TGCAGTGCTAGTGGCGGGAACGGGGGTGCTTTCTTT. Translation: CSASGGNGGAFF.

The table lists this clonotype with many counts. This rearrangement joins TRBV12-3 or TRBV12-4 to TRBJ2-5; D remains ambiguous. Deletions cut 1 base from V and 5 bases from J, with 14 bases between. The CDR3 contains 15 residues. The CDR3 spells CASSLDDLLRETQYF. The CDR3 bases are TGTGCCAGCAGTTTAGACGACCTCCTACGGGAGACCCAGTACTTC.

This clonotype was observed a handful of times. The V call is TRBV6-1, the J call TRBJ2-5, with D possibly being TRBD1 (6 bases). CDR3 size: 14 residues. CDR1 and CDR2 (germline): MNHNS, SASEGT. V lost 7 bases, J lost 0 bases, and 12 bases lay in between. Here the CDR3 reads CASTQTGYQETQYF. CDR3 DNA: TGTGCCAGCACCCAGACAGGATACCAAGAGACCCAGTACTTC.

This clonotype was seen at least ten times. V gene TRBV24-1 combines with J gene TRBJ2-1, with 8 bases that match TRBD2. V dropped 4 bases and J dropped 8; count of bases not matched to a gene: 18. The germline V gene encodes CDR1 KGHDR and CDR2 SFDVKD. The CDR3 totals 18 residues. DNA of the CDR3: TGTGCCACCAGTGACCCCCCGGGGAGCGGGAGTGTTATAGATGAGCAGTTCTTC. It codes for CATSDPPGSGSVIDEQFF.

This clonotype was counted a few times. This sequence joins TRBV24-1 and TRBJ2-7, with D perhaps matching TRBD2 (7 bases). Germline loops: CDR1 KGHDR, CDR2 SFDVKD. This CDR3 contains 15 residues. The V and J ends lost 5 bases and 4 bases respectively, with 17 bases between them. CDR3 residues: CATSAPGRGAYEQYF. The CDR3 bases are TGTGCCACCAGTGCTCCGGGACGGGGGGCATACGAGCAGTACTTC.

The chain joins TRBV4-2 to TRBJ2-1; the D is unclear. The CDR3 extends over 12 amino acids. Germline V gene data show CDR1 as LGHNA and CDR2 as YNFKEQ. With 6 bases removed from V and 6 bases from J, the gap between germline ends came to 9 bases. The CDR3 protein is CASSGAPNEQFF. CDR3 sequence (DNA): TGTGCCAGCAGTGGAGCCCCCAATGAGCAGTTCTTC.

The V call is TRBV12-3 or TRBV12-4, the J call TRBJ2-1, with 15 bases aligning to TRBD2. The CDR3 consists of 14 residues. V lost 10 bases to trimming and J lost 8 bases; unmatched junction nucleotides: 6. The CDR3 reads CATQGLAGGYEQFF. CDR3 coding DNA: TGTGCCACCCAGGGACTAGCGGGAGGCTATGAGCAGTTCTTC.

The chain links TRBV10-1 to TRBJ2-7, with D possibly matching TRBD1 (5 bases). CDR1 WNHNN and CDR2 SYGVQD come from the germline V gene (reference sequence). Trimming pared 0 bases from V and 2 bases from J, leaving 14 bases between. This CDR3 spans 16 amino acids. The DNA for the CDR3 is TGCGCCAGCAGTGAGTCGCCAGGGCCGGGTACCTACGAGCAGTACTTC. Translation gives CASSESPGPGTYEQYF.

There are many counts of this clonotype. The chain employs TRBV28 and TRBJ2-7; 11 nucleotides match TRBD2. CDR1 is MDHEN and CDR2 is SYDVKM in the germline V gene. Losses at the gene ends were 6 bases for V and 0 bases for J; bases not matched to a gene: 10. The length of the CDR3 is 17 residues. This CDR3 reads CASSGTSGTRSSYEQYF. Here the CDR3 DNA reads TGTGCCAGCAGCGGGACTAGCGGCACCCGAAGCTCCTACGAGCAGTACTTC. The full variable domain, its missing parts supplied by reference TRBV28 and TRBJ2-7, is DVKVTQSSRYLVKRTGEKVFLECVQDMDHENMFWYRQDPGLGLRLIYFSYDVKMKEKGDIPEGYSVSREKKERFSLILESASTNQTSMYLCASSGTSGTRSSYEQYFGPGTRLTVT.